This TCR beta chain was obtained from a study of blood T cell repertoires in COVID-19. Study-wide context: The cDNA or gDNA used as material had been derived from T cells, B-cell-depleted T cells, or PBMCs.

The age range of participants was about 18 to 100 years, with residence in about two dozen US areas. For recovered donors of Cohort 3, there were two negative PCRs, clearance, or symptom resolution. Original processing methods: Reference gene primer amplification in the assay estimated nucleated cell counts. Generated by immunoSEQ multiplex PCR, the TCRdb table keeps only in-frame clones and is missing some. V and J calls and clone size are those listed in that table; D and trimming were worked out from the DNA. Of roughly 500,000 clones in the sample, 85% to 90% were seen once. This CDR3 has 16 amino acids. Losses at the gene ends were 4 bases for V and 1 base for J; bases not matched to a gene: 7. The germline CDR1 and CDR2 sequences are MNHEY and SMNVEV (reference sequence).

This clonotype originated in a middle-aged woman who had recovered from COVID-19. The J gene is TRBJ2-1, the V gene TRBV27; 7 bases are shared with TRBD2. Sequencing input: PBMCs or T cells enriched from blood (not recorded which). This chain's CDR3 is CASSSWPSGSYNEQFF. CDR3 in DNA: TGTGCCAGCAGTTCCTGGCCTAGCGGATCCTACAATGAGCAGTTCTTC.